These 9 T cell receptor beta chains share one sample of origin, sequenced in a study of blood T cell repertoires in COVID-19. Repertoires were generated with immunoSEQ multiplex PCR, while TCRdb's copy carries only in-frame clones and drops some. The sample lists roughly 250,000 clones, 75% to 90% occurring once. Sequences were obtained from peripheral blood. These receptors were collected from a woman between 40 and 55 years old with acute or convalescent COVID-19.

The J gene is TRBJ2-2, the V gene TRBV5-1; 13 positions match TRBD2. The germline V gene encodes CDR1 SGHRS and CDR2 YFSETQ. With 4 bases clipped from V and 4 bases from J, the junction kept 1 base outside the gene matches. The CDR3 loop spans 15 amino acids. The CDR3 DNA sequence: TGCGCCAGCAGCAGACTAGCGGGGGGCACCGGGGAGCTGTTTTTT. Its translation is CASSRLAGGTGELFF.

V usage is TRBV10-3 and J usage is TRBJ2-1, with TRBD2 matching 12 bases. V lost 2 bases to trimming and J lost 5 bases; unmatched junction nucleotides: 4. The length of the CDR3 is 16 residues. Germline loops: CDR1 ENHRY, CDR2 SYGVKD. The chain's CDR3 is CAISERLAGENNEQFF. The DNA of the CDR3 is TGTGCCATCAGTGAGAGACTAGCGGGAGAGAACAATGAGCAGTTCTTC.

V and J are TRBV13 and TRBJ1-2, with TRBD1 matching 7 bases. The ends lost 1 base at V and 9 bases at J; junction bases unmatched: 8. The length of the CDR3 is 14 residues. Germline loops: CDR1 PRHDT, CDR2 FYEKMQ (reference sequence). CDR3 protein: CASSLDEGAISYTF. The CDR3 DNA follows: TGTGCCAGCAGCTTAGACGAGGGGGCGATCAGCTACACCTTC.

V and J are TRBV25-1 and TRBJ1-5, with D perhaps TRBD1 (6 bases). The CDR3 covers 13 residues. The V end was cut by 4 bases, the J end by 4 bases, with 8 bases between. The V gene's germline CDR1 is MGHDK and CDR2 SYGVNS. The CDR3 region has the DNA TGTGCCAGCAGTGCAGGGGCGAATCAGCCCCAGCATTTT. The encoded protein is CASSAGANQPQHF.

This clone came up a few times. The same CDR3 can be traced to other DNA sequences in this sample. This rearrangement joins TRBV18 to TRBJ2-7, with 8 bases identical to TRBD1. Trimming took 6 bases from V and 2 from J; bases not matched to a gene: 6. Germline CDR1 reads KGHSH; CDR2 reads LQKENI. The CDR3 consists of 14 residues. The CDR3 here is CASSPRTGPYEQYV. The CDR3 coding sequence is TGTGCCAGCTCTCCTCGGACAGGGCCCTACGAGCAGTACGTC.

The chain recombines TRBV6-4 with TRBJ1-2, with D possibly TRBD1 on 6 matching bases. Trimming removed 5 bases from V and 4 bases from J, with 11 bases in between. Germline V gives CDR1 MRHNA, CDR2 SNTAGT. The CDR3 is made up of 13 amino acids. The CDR3 spells CASSPGTSYGYTF. CDR3 nucleotides: TGTGCCAGCAGTCCCGGGACAAGCTATGGCTACACCTTC.

This clone has a single count. The V call is TRBV3-1 (or the pseudogene TRBV3-2), the J call TRBJ1-2, with D possibly being TRBD1 (5 bases). Germline V gene data show CDR1 as LGHDT and CDR2 as YNNKEL (reference sequence). The length of the CDR3 is 15 residues. Between the trimmed V and J ends, which lost 4 bases and 8 bases, there was a span of 20 bases. In nucleotides, the CDR3 is TGTGCCAGCAGCCCTGGGCAGGGATTAGGGTCGGGCTACACCTTC. Amino acid sequence: CASSPGQGLGSGYTF.

The CDR3 is CASTPAGGTDTQYF. As DNA, the CDR3 is TGTGCCAGCACCCCAGCGGGGGGAACAGATACGCAGTATTTT. V usage is TRBV25-1 and J usage is TRBJ2-3; the match to TRBD2 covers 9 bases. The CDR3 runs 14 residues. The germline V gene has CDR1 MGHDK and CDR2 SYGVNS. The J segment lost 3 bases and the V segment lost 7 bases, leaving 5 bases of the junction unmatched.

V is TRBV3-1 (or the pseudogene TRBV3-2) and J is TRBJ2-2, with D uncertain. The CDR3 is 14 residues long. The germline V gene has CDR1 LGHDT and CDR2 YNNKEL (reference sequence). Between the trimmed V and J ends, which lost 1 base and 3 bases, there was a span of 6 bases. CDR3 in amino acids: CASSQGLDTGELFF. CDR3 nucleotides: TGTGCCAGCAGCCAAGGACTTGACACCGGGGAGCTGTTTTTT.